Reported below is one TCR beta chain. Its target is not known. These data originate in a study of cytomegalovirus exposure and HLA in healthy donors. Study observations and caveats: One later analysis, an examination of the 100 to 150 validation repertoires, found that first-cohort TCR clusters tended to co-occur in them.

The CDR3 consists of 13 residues. The germline V gene has CDR1 MRHNA and CDR2 SNTAGT. The ends were cut back, 4 bases at V and 3 bases at J, with 7 bases in the middle. Sequencing used immunoSEQ multiplex PCR; TCRdb keeps in-frame clones, though not all of them. Here the sample spans about 180,000 clones, around 85% being singletons. Material: PBMCs. V usage is TRBV6-4 and J usage is TRBJ2-1; a possible D gene is TRBD2 (5 bases). This TCR came from a man younger than 35 in good health and CMV-seropositive. Here the CDR3 reads CASSADFYNEQFF. The CDR3 bases are TGTGCCAGCAGTGCGGACTTCTACAATGAGCAGTTCTTC.